A single sample is the source of the 20 T cell receptor beta chains below, sequenced in a study of blood T cell repertoires in COVID-19 (dated by TCRdb to 2020 to 2022). Libraries came from the immunoSEQ multiplex PCR assay. TCRdb took this table from immuneACCESS and kept in-frame rearrangements with V and J called. Such tables lack part of the clones; where checked against another copy, unresolved V genes explain under half of the gap, and the rest is unexplained. Here the sample has around 140,000 clones; about 77% occur a single time. The top ten constitute 9% to 10% of the sample. Sequenced material: peripheral blood. The receptors shown here come from a woman between 45 and 60 years old with active or convalescent COVID-19.

This clone was seen ten or more times. The gene calls are TRBV18 and TRBJ2-3, with 7 bases fitting TRBD1. Germline V gene data show CDR1 as KGHSH and CDR2 as LQKENI. J was trimmed by 1 base and V by 0 bases; bases with no gene match: 7. CDR3 length equals 17 residues. The DNA of the CDR3 is TGTGCCAGCTCACCACCGAAGACAGGGATTGGCACAGATACGCAGTATTTT. This translates into CASSPPKTGIGTDTQYF. The full variable domain, with the rest looked up from reference TRBV18 and TRBJ2-3, is NAGVMQNPRHLVRRRGQEARLRCSPMKGHSHVYWYRQLPEEGLKFMVYLQKENIIDESGMPKERFSAEFPKEGPSILRIQQVVRGDSAAYFCASSPPKTGIGTDTQYFGPGTRLTVL.

This clone was found a few times. The chain employs TRBV2 and TRBJ1-2; a weak D match, TRBD1 (6 bases). The CDR3 runs to 13 residues. V lost 4 bases and J lost 3, with 9 bases in between. CDR1 is SNHLY, CDR2 FYNNEI, per germline. DNA for the CDR3: TGTGCCAGCAGTGTTCGACAGGACTATGGCTACACCTTC. It specifies CASSVRQDYGYTF.

Here the CDR3 reads CAWGRFYEQYF. The CDR3 DNA is TGTGCCTGGGGCAGATTCTACGAGCAGTACTTC. This chain connects TRBV30 to TRBJ2-7; D remains ambiguous. Trimming pared 5 bases from V and 3 bases from J, leaving 8 bases between. Germline assignment: CDR1 GTSNPN and CDR2 SVGIG (reference sequence). This CDR3 has 11 residues.

The CDR3 region is CASSPGTRPTDTQYF. CDR3 coding DNA: TGTGCCAGCAGCCCCGGGACTAGGCCTACAGATACGCAGTATTTT. The chain is built from TRBV7-7 and TRBJ2-3, with TRBD2 matching over 8 bases. Germline V gives CDR1 SSHAT, CDR2 FNYEAQ (reference sequence). J lost 3 bases, V lost 5 bases, and 7 bases had no gene match. This CDR3 is 15 amino acids long.

The chain combines TRBV5-1 with TRBJ1-2, with no clear D. V dropped 0 bases and J dropped 4 bases, with 10 bases sitting between them. This CDR3 is built from 14 residues. CDR1 SGHRS and CDR2 YFSETQ come from the germline V gene. CDR3 amino acids: CASSLGQFTYGYTF. DNA of the CDR3: TGCGCCAGCAGCTTGGGGCAGTTCACCTATGGCTACACCTTC.

V gene TRBV5-8 combines with J gene TRBJ2-3, with TRBD2 matching 7 bases. CDR1 and CDR2 from the germline V gene are SGHTS and YDEGEE. After removal of 5 bases from V and 5 bases from J, the junction contained 11 bases not matched to a gene. This CDR3 contains 15 residues. CDR3 residues: CASSSGTMTGDTQYF. The DNA for the CDR3 is TGTGCCAGCAGTTCCGGGACTATGACGGGAGATACGCAGTATTTT.

The chain couples TRBV7-2 to TRBJ2-1; D possibly corresponds to TRBD1 (5 bases). CDR3 size: 16 residues. V gave up 3 bases and J gave up 4 bases, with 16 bases separating them. Germline values: CDR1 SGHTA, CDR2 FQGNSA. DNA for the CDR3: TGTGCCAGCAGCTTGGACGGCAGGGTAAGGTACAATGAGCAGTTCTTC. Translation gives CASSLDGRVRYNEQFF.

This chain uses TRBV9 with TRBJ1-6, with 9 bases lining up with TRBD1. Germline V lookup: CDR1 SGDLS, CDR2 YYNGEE. V was pared by 3 bases and J by 7 bases, with 5 bases of the junction left unmatched. The CDR3 sequence is 15 residues long. This CDR3 is CASSGGQGVNSPLHF. As DNA, the CDR3 is TGTGCCAGCAGCGGGGGACAGGGAGTGAATTCACCCCTCCACTTT.

CDR3 sequence reads: CASSPGGIYGYTF. CDR3 coding DNA: TGTGCCAGCAGCCCGGGGGGGATCTATGGCTACACCTTC. This chain joins TRBV5-4 and TRBJ1-2; D is perhaps TRBD1 (5 bases). The CDR3 covers 13 residues. The V gene's germline CDR1 is SGHNT and CDR2 YYREEE (reference sequence). Trimming removed 4 bases at V and 4 bases at J, with 11 bases between.

V and J are TRBV5-1 and TRBJ1-2; D remains unclear. V was shortened by 0 bases and J by 6 bases, with 15 bases between the two germline ends. CDR1 is SGHRS and CDR2 is YFSETQ in the germline V gene. This CDR3 contains 15 residues. The CDR3 nucleotides are TGCGCCAGCAGCTTGGCCACGACACACAAACATGGCTACACCTTC. Translating it yields CASSLATTHKHGYTF.

The gene calls are TRBV27 and TRBJ2-7, with TRBD2 identical over 14 bases. Germline V lookup: CDR1 MNHEY, CDR2 SMNVEV (reference sequence). This CDR3 spans 15 amino acids. With 6 bases clipped from V and 4 bases from J, the junction kept 5 bases outside the gene matches. The CDR3 region is CASSPGLAGVYEQYF. CDR3 coding DNA: TGTGCCAGCAGCCCGGGACTAGCGGGAGTGTACGAGCAGTACTTC.

V usage is TRBV5-4 and J usage is TRBJ1-2; TRBD1 agrees at 7 bases. The germline CDR1 and CDR2 sequences are SGHNT and YYREEE (reference sequence). CDR3 length: 14 residues. The junction had 11 bases not matched to a gene; V was cut back by 6 bases and J by 6 bases. CDR3 in DNA: TGTGCCAGCAACGCCCCCACAGGGGTTGATGGCTACACCTTC. Its protein product is CASNAPTGVDGYTF.

The rearrangement links TRBV4-3 to TRBJ2-7; TRBD2 matches at 9 bases. The CDR3 is 15 amino acids. With 1 base clipped from V and 4 bases from J, the junction kept 5 bases outside the gene matches. The V gene's germline CDR1 is LGHNA and CDR2 YSLEER. The CDR3 sequence: CASSQGLAALYEQYF. The CDR3 region has the DNA TGCGCCAGCAGCCAAGGACTAGCGGCTTTATACGAGCAGTACTTC.

This chain uses TRBV5-1 with TRBJ1-5; D gene ambiguous. The germline V gene encodes CDR1 SGHRS and CDR2 YFSETQ. CDR3 length: 15 amino acids. The V end lost 1 base, the J end lost 0 bases, and 8 bases lay between the germline ends. CDR3 sequence: CASSLSGNSNQPQHF. As DNA, the CDR3 is TGCGCCAGCAGCTTGTCAGGCAATAGCAATCAGCCCCAGCATTTT.

The chain couples TRBV19 to TRBJ1-5, with D possibly being TRBD1 (6 bases). The CDR3 length is 13 residues. V dropped 5 bases and J dropped 4 bases, with 9 bases sitting between them. CDR1 is LNHDA and CDR2 is SQIVND in the germline V gene (reference sequence). Here the CDR3 DNA reads TGTGCCAGTAGTGGACAGATTAATCAGCCCCAGCATTTT. It encodes CASSGQINQPQHF.

The chain carries TRBV7-8 and TRBJ1-5; 8 bases fit TRBD1. The CDR3 runs to 17 residues. Germline CDR1 SGHVS, CDR2 FQNEAQ. Unmatched junction bases numbered 10, after V lost 5 bases and J lost 1 base. The CDR3 DNA sequence: TGTGCCAGCAGCCACAGACGGACAGGGACGAGCAATCAGCCCCAGCATTTT. Translating gives CASSHRRTGTSNQPQHF.

The chain uses TRBV30 and TRBJ1-6; 9 positions agree with TRBD1. The CDR3 is made up of 13 amino acids. V dropped 5 bases and J dropped 5; count of bases not matched to a gene: 1. Germline loops: CDR1 GTSNPN, CDR2 SVGIG (reference sequence). CDR3 nucleotide sequence: TGTGCCTGGGACAGGGGGGATAATTCACCCCTCCACTTT. Its protein product is CAWDRGDNSPLHF.

The J gene is TRBJ1-6, the V gene TRBV6-2 or TRBV6-3; D is possibly TRBD1 (5 bases). The germline V gene encodes CDR1 MNHEY and CDR2 SVGEGT. V dropped 5 bases and J dropped 7 bases, with 12 bases sitting between them. The CDR3 is 14 amino acids. CDR3 bases: TGTGCCAGCAGTCCGGGACTCCTAAATTCACCCCTCCACTTT. Translation: CASSPGLLNSPLHF.

J is TRBJ1-2 and V is TRBV28; TRBD1 might be the D (6 bases). The CDR3 spans 15 residues. Per germline, CDR1 MDHEN and CDR2 SYDVKM. The V and J ends lost 1 base and 6 bases respectively, with 15 bases between them. The CDR3 region has the DNA TGTGCCAGCAGTTTATTGGGGGGGGCTCGGGATGGCTACACCTTC. This sequence encodes CASSLLGGARDGYTF.

The gene calls are TRBV28 and TRBJ1-2; TRBD1 aligns across 9 bases. The germline CDR1 and CDR2 sequences are MDHEN and SYDVKM. The CDR3 contains 13 residues. V gave up 5 bases and J gave up 8 bases; unmatched junction bases: 6. The CDR3 sequence is CASSPTGGWGYTF. DNA for the CDR3: TGTGCCAGCAGTCCAACAGGGGGCTGGGGCTACACCTTC.